What follows describes a single TCR beta chain. In its sample, this clone was seen a few times. The specificity of this receptor is unknown. One junction end disagrees with the germline gene, perhaps due to a read error. Samples from volunteer blood donors who had recovered from COVID-19 were contributed by a second Seattle source. Whole blood was collected in K2EDTA tubes by collaborating institutions according to the institutions' own protocols. For TCRbeta analysis, collaborators shipped samples as frozen whole blood, isolated PBMCs, or DNA extracted from either of those sample types. The germline V gene encodes CDR1 SSHAT and CDR2 FNYEAQ (reference sequence). The CDR3 has 16 amino acids, counting the end cysteine and phenylalanine. CDR3 DNA is the only sequence kept; it has 48 bases, read in frame from the first base. The immunoSEQ Assay, a bias-controlled multiplex PCR, was used to amplify TCRbeta CDR3 regions from genomic DNA. In the paper's pipeline: Within the assay, amplification of reference gene primers was used to estimate how many nucleated cells each sample contained. To quantify the absolute abundance of each unique TCRbeta CDR3 rearrangement, sequence reads were collapsed and filtered. Productive Simpson clonality was computed per sample as the square root of Simpson's diversity index over productive rearrangements. TCRdb holds this immuneACCESS table with in-frame rearrangements only. Some clones are missing; in checked studies, unresolved V genes explain under half, and the rest has no known cause. The V and J calls and clone size were taken over from that table, and D and trimming were inferred from the DNA. Counted in this sample were under 300,000 clones; about 88% of them appeared once. Of the sample, 2% to 2.5% falls within the top ten clones.

The data were obtained in a study of blood T cell repertoires in COVID-19 (dated by TCRdb to the early 2020s). For context, the study as a whole: Samples from collaborators originated in the United States, Italy and Spain and spanned both the acute and convalescent phases of COVID-19. The material from the prospective study consisted of cDNA or gDNA derived from T cells, B-cell-depleted T cells, or PBMCs. The dataset comprised deeply sampled blood TCRbeta repertoires from subjects exposed to, actively infected with, or recovered from COVID-19. A freely available public database, intended as a resource for researchers studying the immune response to SARS-CoV-2, is where the repertoires were released. The samples were drawn from two sources: the first 160 participants of the ongoing ImmuneRACE study, and 1,254 subjects contributed by 6 global collaborators. The sample metadata nearly always contained a de-identified subject ID, COVID-19 status, age in years and sex. Where available, HLA class I and class II types were obtained from metadata supplied by the sample provider rather than from assay-based typing. Findings and caveats that apply to the study as a whole: Clinical and demographic metadata were provided uncurated, with the amount varying by source and participant.

The V gene is TRBV7-7 and the J gene is TRBJ2-2, with no confidently assigned D gene. The sequenced sample consisted of peripheral blood. This sequence was found in a woman in her thirties or forties who had recovered from COVID-19. The DNA sequence follows: TGTGCTAGCAGCTTAGAGGCCGGGTCAAACACCGGGGAGCTGTTTTTT. It specifies CASSLEAGSNTGELFF.